This T cell receptor (beta chain) was sequenced in a study of cytomegalovirus exposure and HLA in healthy donors. The PCR ran on 60 Vbeta and 13 Jbeta primers. TCRdb keeps only in-frame clones here, not all; method: immunoSEQ multiplex PCR. The sample lists around 110,000 clones, around three quarters occurring once. V lost 4 bases, J lost 5 bases, and 10 bases stayed unmatched. The CDR3 length is 16 residues. Germline V gives CDR1 SGHDT, CDR2 YYEEEE. This clone appeared once. The source of this sequence is a boy aged 5-17 years in good health and CMV-seronegative. The sequenced sample consisted of PBMCs. This sequence joins TRBV5-6 and TRBJ2-7; 12 bases fit TRBD2. CDR3 region: CASSDNGLAGYHEQYF. The CDR3 DNA reads TGTGCCAGCAGCGACAACGGACTAGCGGGATACCACGAGCAGTACTTC.